What follows describes a single TCR beta chain. There is no known antigen for this receptor. Base qualities are not provided; no much larger clone lies one nucleotide away. The CDR3 regions of human TCRbeta chains were subjected to immunosequencing. The paper's data handling went like this. TCRs in the repertoires were compared against a reference library of SARS-CoV-2-specific TCRs that had been generated with the MIRA antigen-specificity platform. Breadth was defined as the fraction of unique TCRs that were SARS-CoV-2-associated. Depth was defined as the fraction of total T cells that were SARS-CoV-2-associated. Using the MIRA data, each spike-specific TCR was mapped to the spike region that the TCR reacts to and placed in a CD4 or CD8 class. Log10-transformed breadth and depth values were compared by one-way ANOVA with Sidak's multiple comparisons tests. TCRdb retrieved this table from immuneACCESS and kept in-frame rearrangements only. Not all clones are present; in checked studies, unresolved V genes account for under half, and no reason is known for the remainder. The D gene and trimming were derived from the DNA, and the V and J assignments and clone size from that table. For this sample the table gives 95,000 to 100,000 clones, of which 87% were detected only once. The ten most abundant clones make up approximately 10% of the sample.

The sample belongs to a study of T cell responses to AZD1222 COVID-19 vaccine (dated by TCRdb to the early 2020s). About the study as a whole: TCR sequencing covered more than 230 trial participants: 200 to 220 given two doses of AZD1222 and 26 given two doses of MenACWY control vaccine. Enrollment into the trials was organized by age into subgroups of 18-55, 56-69 and 70-plus years, and those subgroups contained roughly 150, 30 and 60 TCR-sequenced participants, respectively.

Broader findings and caveats from the paper: In the small 56-69-year group, the increase in depth fell short of significance, most likely because of low power. The whole spike protein was spanned by vaccine-associated CD4 TCRs, and dominant responses were seen in regions 160-218 and 743-854. Epitopes outside the regions mutated in the B.1.351 and B.1.1.7 variants were reportedly recognized by nearly half of the unique spike-specific TCRs. Because no samples from the day 14 peak response were available, repertoires could be characterized only after the peak T cell response. Conclusions about previously exposed vaccinees are limited, since just 5 or 6 AZD1222 recipients were seropositive for SARS-CoV-2 at baseline. Participants were mostly white British and included more females than males, and it was suggested by the authors that clonal diversity may have been underestimated. A significant rise in spike-specific TCR breadth and depth was observed after two AZD1222 doses relative to day 0 and relative to MenACWY recipients.

Explained via the paper, the time point label denotes: about 28 days (+/-7) after the second vaccine dose. AZD1222 recipients whose second dose came at about 4 weeks and those whose second dose came at about 12 weeks were combined into one group, since spike-specific TCR depth and breadth did not differ between the two schedules. Vaccinee samples were obtained from the UK trials COV001 and COV002, which included a single-blind randomized controlled phase 2/3 trial of AZD1222 (ChAdOx1 nCoV-19) in healthy adults. Trial participant PBMC samples were collected at day 0 and day 28 after the second dose for TCRbeta chain sequencing. Cut back by 10 bases and 0 bases, the V and J ends lie 14 bases apart. CDR1 and CDR2 are read off the germline V gene (reference sequence) as LNHDA and SQIVND. The CDR3 has 14 amino acids, counting the end cysteine and phenylalanine. Left in the record is the CDR3 DNA by itself, 42 bases read in frame from the first base.

The sequencing used peripheral blood, collected 28 days after the second AZD1222 dose. The TCR sequence derives from an adult who received the AZD1222 COVID-19 vaccine. The V gene is TRBV19 and the J gene is TRBJ2-3; the D gene is perhaps TRBD1, from 5 matching bases. The nucleotides read TGTGCCACCAGGGTGGGCTCCAGCACAGATACGCAGTATTTT. Its coded protein is CATRVGSSTDTQYF.